This is a list of T cell receptor beta chains from one sample in a study of blood T cell repertoires in COVID-19. Libraries were prepared by immunoSEQ multiplex PCR; TCRdb keeps only in-frame clonotypes and omits some of them. This sample carries a few hundred thousand clones, 90% of them seen once, and the ten largest clones take around 2.3%. The source material was peripheral blood. The receptors here all came from a woman aged 60-75 years with COVID-19, enrolled during active disease. The CDR3 runs from the conserved cysteine through the conserved F or W.

v_gene,j_gene,CDR3aa
TRBV4-1,TRBJ1-2,CASSQQPGGWDSRNVGYTF
TRBV4-3,TRBJ1-4,CASSQDYRGLGEKLFF
TRBV11-2,TRBJ1-1,CASSRSGVAGTEAFF
TRBV7-9,TRBJ1-1,CASSLSVPENDLNTEAFF
TRBV6-5,TRBJ2-7,CASSPGTLQYEQYF
TRBV5-1,TRBJ2-5,CASSLPGQGAETQYF
TRBV9,TRBJ2-2,CASSSHGTANTGELFF
TRBV30,TRBJ1-1,CAWSVSSGDTEAFF
TRBV19,TRBJ2-7,CASSTRDSPDEQYF
TRBV7-9,TRBJ2-2,CASRPAGGELFF
TRBV5-4,TRBJ1-3,CASSLGGPGGNTIYF
TRBV5-4,TRBJ2-1,CASSPKGGVDNEQFF
TRBV4-3,TRBJ1-2,CASSQGRVHYGYTF
TRBV7-8,TRBJ2-1,CASSETGGSYNEQFF
TRBV6-2/TRBV6-3,TRBJ1-1,CASSLQRTGVGAFF
TRBV14,TRBJ1-1,CASSQGKGALRYTEAFF
TRBV5-8,TRBJ1-1,CASSNQLGGRPNTEAFF
TRBV7-7,TRBJ2-5,CASSPDRGSGETQYF
TRBV4-2,TRBJ1-1,CASSQGDRLIPEAFF
TRBV19,TRBJ2-1,CATLGLAGNEQFF
TRBV19,TRBJ1-1,CASIRTGGVTEAFF
TRBV10-3,TRBJ2-5,CAISGRGLQETQYF
TRBV3-1/TRBV3-2,TRBJ2-7,CASSRRDNPPNEQYF
TRBV7-2,TRBJ2-7,CASSQGLAGTYEQYF
TRBV19,TRBJ1-2,CASSIGGDLGGYTF
TRBV19,TRBJ1-5,CASSILRGALSGNQPQHF
TRBV19,TRBJ2-2,CASRKDSYTGELFF
TRBV10-3,TRBJ1-4,CAIRGDRGNEKLFF
TRBV18,TRBJ1-2,CASSAGQGTYYGYTF
TRBV21-1,TRBJ1-1,CAPGRGYQNTEAFF
TRBV29-1,TRBJ2-7,CSVGLAQTYEQYF
TRBV30,TRBJ1-1,CAWSGIQGAYTEAFF
TRBV5-6,TRBJ1-3,CASSFTGVRSGNTIYF
TRBV7-2,TRBJ1-4,CASSGTANEKLFF
TRBV13,TRBJ2-7,CASSSGTSRSYEQYF
TRBV9,TRBJ1-1,CASSVELVNTEAFF
TRBV5-4,TRBJ1-2,CASSSIGSKGQGGYTF